This T cell receptor (beta chain) is from a study of tumor and adjacent non-tumor tissue in lung cancer. Three rounds of nested PCR, following a modified ARM-PCR protocol, produced the TCRbeta library. MiXCR, applied by TCRdb to the multiplex PCR reads, yields one record per CDR3 protein. The sample consists of about 200,000 distinct CDR3 sequences, around 71% of them appearing once. No cell sorting was done before RNA was extracted from the tissue. The sample was lung tumor tissue. The clonotype comes from a man aged 55 to 69 with non-small cell lung cancer.

The CDR3 sequence: CSAESLAHSYNEQFF. CDR3 DNA sequence: TGCAGTGCTGAATCACTAGCGCACTCCTACAATGAGCAGTTCTTC. J is TRBJ2-1 and V is TRBV20-1; 7 bases are shared with TRBD2. Trimming removed 5 bases from V and 0 bases from J; junction bases left unmatched: 7. This CDR3 comprises 15 residues. The germline V gene encodes CDR1 DFQATT and CDR2 SNEGSKA (reference sequence).